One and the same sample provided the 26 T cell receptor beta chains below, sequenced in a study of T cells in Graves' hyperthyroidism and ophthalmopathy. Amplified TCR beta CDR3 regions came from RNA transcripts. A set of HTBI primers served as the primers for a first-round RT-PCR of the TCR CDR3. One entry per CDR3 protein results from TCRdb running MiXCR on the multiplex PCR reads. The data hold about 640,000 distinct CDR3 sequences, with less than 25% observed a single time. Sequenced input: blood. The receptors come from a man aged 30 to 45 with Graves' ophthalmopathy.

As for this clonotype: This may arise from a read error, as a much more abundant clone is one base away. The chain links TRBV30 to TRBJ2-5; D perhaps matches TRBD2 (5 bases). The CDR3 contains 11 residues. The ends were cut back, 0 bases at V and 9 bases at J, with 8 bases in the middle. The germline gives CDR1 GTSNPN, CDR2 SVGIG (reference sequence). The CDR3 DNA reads TGTGCCTGGAGTGTAATGGAGGCCCAGTACTTC. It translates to CAWSVMEAQYF.

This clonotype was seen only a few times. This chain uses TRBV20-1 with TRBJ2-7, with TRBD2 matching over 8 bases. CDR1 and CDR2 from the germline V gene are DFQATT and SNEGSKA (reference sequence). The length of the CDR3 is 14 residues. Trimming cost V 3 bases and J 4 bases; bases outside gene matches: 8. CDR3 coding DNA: TGCAGTGCTAGGCGGAGCGGGAGCAATTACGAGCAGTACTTC. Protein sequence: CSARRSGSNYEQYF.

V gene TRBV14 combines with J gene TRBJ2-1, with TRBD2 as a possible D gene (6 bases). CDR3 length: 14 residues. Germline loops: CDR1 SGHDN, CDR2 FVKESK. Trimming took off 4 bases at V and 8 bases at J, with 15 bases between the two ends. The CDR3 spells CASSLTPLADEQFF. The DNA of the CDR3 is TGTGCCAGCAGCCTGACCCCACTAGCTGATGAGCAGTTCTTC.

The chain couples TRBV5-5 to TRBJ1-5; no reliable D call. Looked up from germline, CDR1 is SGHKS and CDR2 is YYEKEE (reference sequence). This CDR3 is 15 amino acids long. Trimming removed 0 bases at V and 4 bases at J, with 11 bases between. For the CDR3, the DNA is TGTGCCAGCAGCTTGGTTTGGCAGCCTAATCAGCCCCAGCATTTT. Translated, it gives CASSLVWQPNQPQHF. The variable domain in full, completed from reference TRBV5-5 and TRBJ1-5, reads DAGVTQSPTHLIKTRGQQVTLRCSPISGHKSVSWYQQVLGQGPQFIFQYYEKEERGRGNFPDRFSARQFPNYSSELNVNALLLGDSALYLCASSLVWQPNQPQHFGDGTRLSIL.

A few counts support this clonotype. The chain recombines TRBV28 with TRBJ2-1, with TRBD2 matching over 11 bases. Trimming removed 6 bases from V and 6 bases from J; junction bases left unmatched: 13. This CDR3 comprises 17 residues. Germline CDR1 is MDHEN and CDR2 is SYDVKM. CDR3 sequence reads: CASRGLAGGGSSNEQFF. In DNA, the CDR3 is TGTGCCAGCAGGGGGCTAGCGGGAGGCGGGTCATCCAATGAGCAGTTCTTC. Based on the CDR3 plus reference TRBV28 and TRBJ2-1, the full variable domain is DVKVTQSSRYLVKRTGEKVFLECVQDMDHENMFWYRQDPGLGLRLIYFSYDVKMKEKGDIPEGYSVSREKKERFSLILESASTNQTSMYLCASRGLAGGGSSNEQFFGPGTRLTVL.

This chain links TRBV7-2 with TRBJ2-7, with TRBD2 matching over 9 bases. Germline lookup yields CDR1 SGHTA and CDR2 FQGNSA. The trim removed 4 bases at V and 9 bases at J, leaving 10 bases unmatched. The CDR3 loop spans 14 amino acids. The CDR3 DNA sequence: TGTGCCAGCAGCTACAGGACTAGCGAGAGGGGGCAGTACTTC. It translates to CASSYRTSERGQYF.

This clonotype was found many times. DNA of the CDR3: TGCAGTGCTAGAGCCTTGGCGAGGCTAGACGAGCAGTACTTC. It specifies CSARALARLDEQYF. The chain uses TRBV20-1 and TRBJ2-7; no clear D. CDR3 length: 14 residues. CDR1 DFQATT and CDR2 SNEGSKA come from the germline V gene (reference sequence). The V end lost 1 base, the J end lost 5 bases, and 15 bases lay between the germline ends.

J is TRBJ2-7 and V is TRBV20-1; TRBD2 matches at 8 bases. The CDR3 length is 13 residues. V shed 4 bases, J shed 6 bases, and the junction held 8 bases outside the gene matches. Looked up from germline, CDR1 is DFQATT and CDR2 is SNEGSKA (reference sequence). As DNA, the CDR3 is TGCAGTGCTAAGCGGGAGTATCACCCCGAGCAGTACTTC. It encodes CSAKREYHPEQYF.

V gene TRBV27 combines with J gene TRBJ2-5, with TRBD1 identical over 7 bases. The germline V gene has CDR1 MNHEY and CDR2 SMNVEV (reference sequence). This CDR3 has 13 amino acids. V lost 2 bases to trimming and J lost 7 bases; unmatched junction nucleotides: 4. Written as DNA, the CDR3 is TGTGCCAGCAGTTTAGGCCGGACAGGGACCCAGTACTTC. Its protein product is CASSLGRTGTQYF.

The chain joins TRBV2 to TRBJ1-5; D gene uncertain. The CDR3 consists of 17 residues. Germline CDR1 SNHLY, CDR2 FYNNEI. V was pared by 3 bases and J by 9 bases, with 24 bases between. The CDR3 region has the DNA TGTGCCAGCAGTGACGAACGTGTGGGCCGTGTGATCGTGCCCCAGCATTTT. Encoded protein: CASSDERVGRVIVPQHF.

CDR3 bases: TGTGCCATCAGGGATTTTAGCGGGATCGACACAGATACGCAGTATTTT. Translation gives CAIRDFSGIDTDTQYF. The rearrangement links TRBV10-3 to TRBJ2-3, with TRBD2 matching 8 bases. V lost 6 bases and J lost 2; bases outside the gene matches: 10. The CDR3 loop spans 16 amino acids. From germline, CDR1 is ENHRY and CDR2 SYGVKD.

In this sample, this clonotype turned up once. The CDR3 here is CASSLKFGSSYEQYF. The CDR3 region has the DNA TGCGCCAGCAGCCTCAAATTTGGGAGCTCCTACGAGCAGTACTTC. The rearrangement links TRBV4-1 to TRBJ2-7, with D possibly matching TRBD2 (5 bases). This CDR3 has 15 amino acids. Trimming left V 4 bases short and J 0 bases short, with 13 bases between. Germline loops: CDR1 MGHRA, CDR2 YSYEKL.

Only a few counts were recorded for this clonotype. The CDR3 loop is CSVDFRAGSSYEQYF. CDR3 sequence (DNA): TGCAGCGTTGATTTTCGGGCAGGCAGCTCCTACGAGCAGTACTTC. This chain uses TRBV29-1 with TRBJ2-7, with no clear D. V was trimmed by 3 bases and J by 0 bases, leaving 15 bases between them. CDR1 is SQVTM, CDR2 ANQGSEA, per germline. The CDR3 is made up of 15 amino acids.

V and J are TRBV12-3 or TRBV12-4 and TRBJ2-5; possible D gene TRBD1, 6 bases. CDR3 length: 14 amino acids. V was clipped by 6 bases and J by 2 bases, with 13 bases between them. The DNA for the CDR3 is TGTGCCAGCAGCCCAGACCAGGGGCAAGAGACCCAGTACTTC. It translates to CASSPDQGQETQYF.

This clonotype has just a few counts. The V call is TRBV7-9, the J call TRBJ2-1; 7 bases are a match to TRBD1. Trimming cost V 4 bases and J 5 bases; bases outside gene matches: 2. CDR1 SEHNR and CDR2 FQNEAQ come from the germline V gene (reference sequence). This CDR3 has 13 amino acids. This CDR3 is CASSSGQDNEQFF. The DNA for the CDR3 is TGTGCCAGCAGCTCCGGACAGGACAATGAGCAGTTCTTC.

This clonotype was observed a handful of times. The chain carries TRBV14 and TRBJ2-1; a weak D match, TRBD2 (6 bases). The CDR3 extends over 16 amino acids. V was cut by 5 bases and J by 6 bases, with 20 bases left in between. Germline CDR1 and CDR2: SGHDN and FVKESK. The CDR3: CASSFRDSIIGNEQFF. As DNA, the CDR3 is TGTGCCAGCAGCTTCCGGGACTCCATCATCGGCAATGAGCAGTTCTTC. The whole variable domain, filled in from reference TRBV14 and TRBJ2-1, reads EAGVTQFPSHSVIEKGQTVTLRCDPISGHDNLYWYRRVMGKEIKFLLHFVKESKQDESGMPNNRFLAERTGGTYSTLKVQPAELEDSGVYFCASSFRDSIIGNEQFFGPGTRLTVL.

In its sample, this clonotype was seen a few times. Here the CDR3 reads CASSSGGTLMNTEAFF. In DNA form, the CDR3 reads TGTGCCAGCAGTTCGGGGGGAACCTTAATGAACACTGAAGCTTTCTTT. The chain employs TRBV12-3 or TRBV12-4 and TRBJ1-1, with D possibly TRBD1 on 5 matching bases. V lost 4 bases, J lost 0 bases, and 15 bases lay in between. This CDR3 is built from 16 residues.

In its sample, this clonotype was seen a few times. CDR3 coding DNA: TGTGCCAGCAGCCCGCGCGGGACAAGCCGAGGTACGCAGTATTTT. Translating gives CASSPRGTSRGTQYF. The J gene is TRBJ2-3, the V gene TRBV11-3; D tentatively fits TRBD1 or TRBD2 (6 bases each). This CDR3 region has 15 residues. The germline CDR1 and CDR2 sequences are SGHNT and YENEEA. V gave up 5 bases and J gave up 8 bases, with 20 bases separating them.

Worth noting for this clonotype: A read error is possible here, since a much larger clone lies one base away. CDR3 coding DNA: TGCGCCAGCAGCTTGTTCGGGGGGGATGAGCGGTTCTTC. Protein product: CASSLFGGDERFF. The chain uses TRBV5-1 and TRBJ2-1, with TRBD2 matching 8 bases. Germline V lookup: CDR1 SGHRS, CDR2 YFSETQ. This CDR3 comprises 13 residues.

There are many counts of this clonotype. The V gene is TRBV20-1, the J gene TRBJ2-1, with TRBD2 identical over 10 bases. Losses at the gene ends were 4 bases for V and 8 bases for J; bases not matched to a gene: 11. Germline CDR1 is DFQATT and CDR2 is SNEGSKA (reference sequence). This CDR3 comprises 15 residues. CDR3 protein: CSATILSGRIDEQFF. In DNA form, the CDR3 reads TGCAGTGCTACAATACTTAGCGGGAGGATCGATGAGCAGTTCTTC.

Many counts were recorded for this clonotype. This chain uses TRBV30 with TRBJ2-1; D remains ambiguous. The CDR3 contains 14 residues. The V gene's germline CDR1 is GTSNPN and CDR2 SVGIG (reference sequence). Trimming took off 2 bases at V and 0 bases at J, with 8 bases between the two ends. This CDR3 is CAWSQANSYNEQFF. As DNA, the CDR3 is TGTGCCTGGAGTCAGGCAAACTCCTACAATGAGCAGTTCTTC.

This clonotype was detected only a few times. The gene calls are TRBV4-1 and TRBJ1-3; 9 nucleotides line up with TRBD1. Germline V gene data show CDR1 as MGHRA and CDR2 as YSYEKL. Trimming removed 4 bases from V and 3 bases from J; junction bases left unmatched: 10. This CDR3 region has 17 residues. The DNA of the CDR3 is TGCGCCAGCAGCCCGTCCCGGGACAGGGCTAGTGGAAACACCATATATTTT. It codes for CASSPSRDRASGNTIYF.

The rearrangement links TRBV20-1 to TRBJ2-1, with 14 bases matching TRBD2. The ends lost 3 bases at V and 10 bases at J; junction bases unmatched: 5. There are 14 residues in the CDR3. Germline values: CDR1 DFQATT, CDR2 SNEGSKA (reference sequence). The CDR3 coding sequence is TGCAGTGCTAGGACTAGCGGGAGGGCGAGCGAGCAGTTCTTC. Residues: CSARTSGRASEQFF.

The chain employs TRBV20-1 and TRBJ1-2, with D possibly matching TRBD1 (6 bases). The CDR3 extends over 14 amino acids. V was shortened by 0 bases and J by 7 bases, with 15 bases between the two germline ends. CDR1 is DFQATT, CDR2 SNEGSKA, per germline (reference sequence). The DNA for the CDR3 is TGCAGTGCTAGAGACCGGCCCCAGGGGAGTGGCTACACCTTC. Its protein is CSARDRPQGSGYTF.

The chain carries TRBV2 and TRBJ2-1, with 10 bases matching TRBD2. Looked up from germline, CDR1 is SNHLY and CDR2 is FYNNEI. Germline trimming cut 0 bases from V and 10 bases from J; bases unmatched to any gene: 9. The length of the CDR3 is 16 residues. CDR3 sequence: CASSEAHSGRAGEQFF. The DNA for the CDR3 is TGTGCCAGCAGTGAAGCGCACAGCGGGAGGGCCGGGGAGCAGTTCTTC.

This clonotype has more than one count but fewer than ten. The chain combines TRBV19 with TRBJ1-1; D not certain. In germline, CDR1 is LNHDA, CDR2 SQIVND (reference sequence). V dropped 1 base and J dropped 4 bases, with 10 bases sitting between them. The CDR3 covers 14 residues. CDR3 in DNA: TGTGCCAGTAGTATAGTCGGAGGGTCCACTGAAGCTTTCTTT. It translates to CASSIVGGSTEAFF.